These 32 T cell receptor beta chains originate from one sample sequenced in a study of cytomegalovirus exposure and HLA in healthy donors. In the PCR, 60 Vbeta and 13 Jbeta primers were used. Sequencing was performed with immunoSEQ multiplex PCR; in TCRdb, only in-frame clones are kept and a portion is missing. This table lists more than 140,000 clones. The source material was PBMCs. Every receptor here comes from a woman aged 18-29 years in good health and CMV-seronegative.

The chain links TRBV18 to TRBJ2-7; 12 nucleotides align to TRBD2. Germline loops: CDR1 KGHSH, CDR2 LQKENI. V trimming: 2 bases; J trimming: 7 bases; junction bases outside the gene matches: 9. This CDR3 has 16 amino acids. The CDR3 DNA is TGTGCCAGCTCACCAGGACTAGCGGGAACCCCTAGGGAGCAGTACTTC. It translates to CASSPGLAGTPREQYF. Full variable domain (outside the CDR3, taken from reference TRBV18 and TRBJ2-7): NAGVMQNPRHLVRRRGQEARLRCSPMKGHSHVYWYRQLPEEGLKFMVYLQKENIIDESGMPKERFSAEFPKEGPSILRIQQVVRGDSAAYFCASSPGLAGTPREQYFGPGTRLTVT.

The rearrangement joins TRBV6-6 to TRBJ2-1, with TRBD2 as a possible D gene (5 bases). Trimming pared 1 base from V and 8 bases from J, leaving 15 bases between. The CDR3 loop spans 15 amino acids. Germline lookup yields CDR1 MNHNY and CDR2 SVGAGI (reference sequence). CDR3 loop: CASSYLGVQFYEQFF. CDR3 nucleotide sequence: TGTGCCAGCAGTTACTTGGGAGTTCAGTTCTATGAGCAGTTCTTC.

The rearrangement joins TRBV6-9 to TRBJ2-7, with TRBD2 matching 14 bases. Trimming cost V 2 bases and J 2 bases; bases outside gene matches: 11. The CDR3 is 19 residues long. Germline V lookup: CDR1 MNHGY, CDR2 SVAAGI. The CDR3, as DNA: TGTGCCAGCAGTTATCTAGACATGGGGACTAGCGGGAGCCCCTACGAGCAGTACGTC. This sequence encodes CASSYLDMGTSGSPYEQYV.

The chain joins TRBV5-4 to TRBJ1-2; TRBD1 agrees at 9 bases. The CDR3 loop spans 12 amino acids. The V segment lost 8 bases and the J segment 3 bases; nucleotides outside the gene matches: 2. Germline V gene data show CDR1 as SGHNT and CDR2 as YYREEE (reference sequence). CDR3 loop: CARGDRDYGYTF. As DNA, the CDR3 is TGTGCCAGGGGGGACAGGGACTATGGCTACACCTTC.

This chain connects TRBV9 to TRBJ2-7, with 7 bases aligning to TRBD2. Unmatched junction bases numbered 12, after V lost 3 bases and J lost 6 bases. This CDR3 is 15 amino acids long. Looked up from germline, CDR1 is SGDLS and CDR2 is YYNGEE. The CDR3 sequence is CASSASTLGRGEQYV. The CDR3 bases are TGTGCCAGCAGCGCCAGCACCTTGGGGAGGGGCGAGCAGTACGTC.

The chain has TRBV29-1 and TRBJ2-1; 9 bases are a match to TRBD2. Germline V gene data show CDR1 as SQVTM and CDR2 as ANQGSEA. The CDR3 totals 15 residues. V dropped 0 bases and J dropped 6; count of bases not matched to a gene: 6. The CDR3 protein is CSVEEREGLINEQFF. CDR3 bases: TGCAGCGTTGAAGAGCGGGAGGGCCTCATCAATGAGCAGTTCTTC.

V gene TRBV5-8 combines with J gene TRBJ2-7, with 7 bases lining up with TRBD2. The CDR3 runs 13 residues. The trim removed 9 bases at V and 0 bases at J, leaving 6 bases unmatched. Germline assignment: CDR1 SGHTS and CDR2 YDEGEE. The CDR3 is CATGRERSYEQYV. The DNA of the CDR3 is TGTGCCACCGGGCGGGAGCGCTCCTACGAGCAGTACGTC.

This rearrangement joins TRBV6-1 to TRBJ1-1; D is unresolved. Trimming removed 2 bases at V and 1 base at J, with 5 bases between. Germline-derived CDR1 and CDR2 are MNHNS and SASEGT. This CDR3 has 13 amino acids. This CDR3 is CASSERSNTEAFF. The CDR3, as DNA: TGTGCCAGCAGTGAACGTTCGAACACTGAAGCTTTCTTT.

The CDR3 spells CASSLEDTNTEAFF. CDR3 nucleotide sequence: TGCGCCAGCAGCCTTGAGGACACGAACACTGAAGCTTTCTTT. The chain recombines TRBV5-1 with TRBJ1-1; D is perhaps TRBD1 (5 bases). V was pared by 4 bases and J by 1 base, with 11 bases between. This CDR3 has 14 amino acids. The germline CDR1 and CDR2 sequences are SGHRS and YFSETQ.

J is TRBJ2-3 and V is TRBV19; maybe TRBD2 (6 bases). Trimming took 5 bases from V and 3 from J, leaving 15 bases between them. The CDR3 contains 15 residues. From germline, CDR1 is LNHDA and CDR2 SQIVND (reference sequence). The CDR3 loop reads CASSGGLRITDTQYF. As DNA, the CDR3 is TGTGCCAGTAGTGGGGGACTGCGAATTACAGATACGCAGTATTTT.

This CDR3 is CASSRLLGGSYNEQFF. The CDR3 DNA reads as TGTGCCAGCAGCCGCTTGTTGGGAGGCTCCTACAATGAGCAGTTCTTC. This sequence joins TRBV7-7 and TRBJ2-1; maybe TRBD2 (6 bases). CDR1 and CDR2 (germline): SSHAT, FNYEAQ (reference sequence). V was pared by 5 bases and J by 0 bases, with 14 bases between. The CDR3 covers 16 residues.

This chain links TRBV7-8 with TRBJ2-1, with D possibly matching TRBD2 (6 bases). V dropped 1 base and J dropped 7 bases, with 11 bases sitting between them. This CDR3 region has 14 residues. CDR1 is SGHVS and CDR2 is FQNEAQ in the germline V gene. CDR3 region: CASSLERVGNEQFF. The CDR3 nucleotides are TGTGCCAGCAGCTTAGAGCGGGTCGGGAATGAGCAGTTCTTC.

The rearrangement links TRBV2 to TRBJ2-2, with D possibly matching TRBD2 (6 bases). Germline values: CDR1 SNHLY, CDR2 FYNNEI. V lost 6 bases and J lost 3, with 14 bases in between. The CDR3 is 15 residues long. The CDR3 loop reads CASSRDSGDTGELFF. The CDR3 DNA reads TGTGCCAGCAGCCGGGACTCGGGGGACACCGGGGAGCTGTTTTTT.

The J gene is TRBJ2-2, the V gene TRBV4-1, with a possible D match to TRBD2 (5 bases). Germline V gene sequence: CDR1 MGHRA, CDR2 YSYEKL. The CDR3 runs 16 residues. The V end lost 3 bases, the J end lost 3 bases, and 14 bases lay between the germline ends. The CDR3 nucleotides read TGCGCCAGCAGCCATCGAGGACTTGGGGACACCGGGGAGCTGTTTTTT. Translation gives CASSHRGLGDTGELFF.

The CDR3 DNA follows: TGTGCCAGCAGTTCTCAATTCGACTGGAACACTGAAGCTTTCTTT. The encoded protein is CASSSQFDWNTEAFF. The rearrangement uses TRBV6-6 and TRBJ1-1; D is unclear. CDR1 MNHNY and CDR2 SVGAGI come from the germline V gene (reference sequence). The CDR3 is made up of 15 amino acids. V lost 4 bases, J lost 1 base, and 13 bases lay in between.

This rearrangement joins TRBV21-1 to TRBJ1-2; the table's TRBD1 call for D was not verified on the DNA. TRBV21-1 constitutes a pseudogene. The CDR3 length is 13 residues. CDR3 DNA: TGTGCCAGCAGCATCTGGGGCATCGGGGGCTACACCTTC. Protein sequence: CASSIWGIGGYTF.

This chain uses TRBV29-1 with TRBJ1-1; TRBD1 agrees at 7 bases. The V gene end was trimmed by 6 bases and the J gene end by 4 bases; junction bases not matched to a gene: 8. Looked up from germline, CDR1 is SQVTM and CDR2 is ANQGSEA. The CDR3 totals 13 residues. CDR3 in amino acids: CSVDREVSTEAFF. The CDR3 coding sequence is TGCAGCGTCGACAGGGAGGTGAGCACTGAAGCTTTCTTT.

The rearrangement joins TRBV9 to TRBJ2-3; D might be TRBD1 (6 bases). Between the trimmed V and J ends, which lost 0 bases and 6 bases, there was a span of 14 bases. The CDR3 consists of 15 residues. Germline V gene data show CDR1 as SGDLS and CDR2 as YYNGEE. CDR3 coding DNA: TGTGCCAGCAGCGTAGGGGGGCTGAGGGGGGATACGCAGTATTTT. Residues: CASSVGGLRGDTQYF. Filled out from reference TRBV9 and TRBJ2-3, the complete variable domain reads DSGVTQTPKHLITATGQRVTLRCSPRSGDLSVYWYQQSLDQGLQFLIQYYNGEERAKGNILERFSAQQFPDLHSELNLSSLELGDSALYFCASSVGGLRGDTQYFGPGTRLTVL.

The chain links TRBV6-1 to TRBJ1-1; 9 nucleotides line up with TRBD1. CDR1 is MNHNS and CDR2 is SASEGT in the germline V gene. The length of the CDR3 is 11 residues. CDR3: CTHWGQGEAFF. In DNA, the CDR3 is TGTACCCATTGGGGACAGGGTGAAGCTTTCTTT.

The chain is built from TRBV25-1 and TRBJ2-2; D is undetermined. Per the germline V gene, CDR1 is MGHDK and CDR2 is SYGVNS. CDR3 length: 12 residues. The V and J ends lost 8 bases and 6 bases respectively, with 10 bases between them. The CDR3 DNA is TGTGCCAGCCTTCGCGATCCCGGGGAGCTGTTTTTT. This translates into CASLRDPGELFF.

On this clone: The sample contains more than one DNA sequence encoding this CDR3. The V call is TRBV11-3, the J call TRBJ2-2; tentative D call: TRBD1 (7 bases). The germline CDR1 and CDR2 sequences are SGHNT and YENEEA. V was clipped by 4 bases and J by 6 bases, with 18 bases between them. CDR3 length: 16 amino acids. As DNA, the CDR3 is TGTGCCAGCAGCTCAACCTGGGGCGGGACAGCCGGGGAGCTGTTTTTT. Its translation: CASSSTWGGTAGELFF.

The rearrangement uses TRBV5-4 and TRBJ2-1; 9 bases fit TRBD1. This CDR3 is built from 14 residues. CDR1 is SGHNT and CDR2 is YYREEE in the germline V gene (reference sequence). After removal of 5 bases from V and 7 bases from J, the junction contained 7 bases not matched to a gene. CDR3 sequence (DNA): TGTGCCAGCAGAGGGGGACAGGGTTTGAATGAGCAGTTCTTC. Its translation is CASRGGQGLNEQFF.

The CDR3 region has the DNA TGTGCCAGCAGCGTTACTGGGCAGCTTTTCGACAATGAGCAGTTCTTC. This codes for CASSVTGQLFDNEQFF. The rearrangement links TRBV9 to TRBJ2-1; D is unresolved. V lost 2 bases to trimming and J lost 5 bases, with 17 bases between them. Germline V gene lookup returns CDR1 SGDLS and CDR2 YYNGEE. This CDR3 has 16 amino acids.

V and J are TRBV7-2 and TRBJ2-1; a possible D gene is TRBD2 (5 bases). Per the germline V gene, CDR1 is SGHTA and CDR2 is FQGNSA. The CDR3 extends over 13 amino acids. Trimming pared 4 bases from V and 9 bases from J, leaving 13 bases between. DNA of the CDR3: TGTGCCAGCAGCTGGGCAGCCGCGGGTGAGCAGTTCTTC. This gives the protein CASSWAAAGEQFF.

The chain recombines TRBV13 with TRBJ2-2; 9 bases match TRBD2. CDR1 and CDR2 (germline): PRHDT, FYEKMQ (reference sequence). Germline trimming cut 5 bases from V and 6 bases from J; bases unmatched to any gene: 13. There are 17 residues in the CDR3. This chain's CDR3 is CASSLNPSGTGAGELFF. CDR3 DNA sequence: TGTGCCAGCAGCCTAAACCCTAGCGGGACGGGGGCCGGGGAGCTGTTTTTT.

This chain uses TRBV9 with TRBJ2-7, with TRBD2 matching 11 bases. Germline CDR1 is SGDLS and CDR2 is YYNGEE. The CDR3 is 16 amino acids. Germline trimming cut 0 bases from V and 2 bases from J; bases unmatched to any gene: 4. In nucleotides, the CDR3 is TGTGCCAGCAGCGTAGCAGGACTAGCGGGTGCCTACGAGCAGTACTTC. Amino acids: CASSVAGLAGAYEQYF.

This chain links TRBV11-2 with TRBJ2-1; the D gene is possibly TRBD1 (5 bases). V lost 8 bases, J lost 7 bases, and 18 bases lay in between. The CDR3 consists of 14 residues. The germline V gene has CDR1 SGHAT and CDR2 FQNNGV. CDR3: CASGRAAVANEQFF. The CDR3 nucleotides are TGTGCCAGCGGCAGGGCGGCGGTCGCGAATGAGCAGTTCTTC.

The chain links TRBV7-2 to TRBJ1-2; TRBD1 agrees at 10 bases. The CDR3 has 14 amino acids. From germline, CDR1 is SGHTA and CDR2 FQGNSA. Trimming removed 4 bases from V and 7 bases from J; junction bases left unmatched: 6. The CDR3 spells CASSSGTGVLGYTF. The DNA of the CDR3 is TGTGCCAGCAGCTCCGGGACAGGGGTTCTTGGCTACACCTTC.

J is TRBJ2-1 and V is TRBV19, with 12 bases identical to TRBD2. Losses at the gene ends were 3 bases for V and 0 bases for J; bases not matched to a gene: 3. CDR1 is LNHDA and CDR2 is SQIVND in the germline V gene (reference sequence). The CDR3 extends over 17 amino acids. As DNA, the CDR3 is TGTGCCAGTAGTATCCGGACTAGCGGGAACTCCTACAATGAGCAGTTCTTC. Translating it yields CASSIRTSGNSYNEQFF.

The V gene is TRBV7-9, the J gene TRBJ2-1, with 10 bases aligning to TRBD2. This CDR3 has 16 residues. Germline values: CDR1 SEHNR, CDR2 FQNEAQ (reference sequence). V lost 2 bases to trimming and J lost 5 bases; unmatched junction nucleotides: 6. The CDR3 region has the DNA TGTGCCAGCAGCTTAAAGCCTAGCGGGAGCCACAATGAGCAGTTCTTC. Amino acid sequence: CASSLKPSGSHNEQFF. Based on the CDR3 plus reference TRBV7-9 and TRBJ2-1, the full variable domain is DTGVSQNPRHKITKRGQNVTFRCDPISEHNRLYWYRQTLGQGPEFLTYFQNEAQLEKSRLLSDRFSAERPKGSFSTLEIQRTEQGDSAMYLCASSLKPSGSHNEQFFGPGTRLTVL.

The chain carries TRBV7-2 and TRBJ1-1; D possibly corresponds to TRBD1 (5 bases). The germline V gene encodes CDR1 SGHTA and CDR2 FQGNSA. Trimming removed 1 base from V and 10 bases from J, with 16 bases in between. The CDR3 totals 14 residues. The CDR3 here is CASSLVYWAQGAFF. The CDR3 region has the DNA TGTGCCAGCAGCTTAGTATACTGGGCTCAGGGAGCTTTCTTT.

J is TRBJ2-1 and V is TRBV7-2, with D possibly TRBD1 on 6 matching bases. The CDR3 runs to 13 residues. V was trimmed by 5 bases and J by 6 bases, leaving 11 bases between them. The germline gives CDR1 SGHTA, CDR2 FQGNSA. The CDR3 DNA follows: TGTGCCAGCAGCCCTACAGGGCCCAATGAGCAGTTCTTC. This sequence encodes CASSPTGPNEQFF.